These 21 T cell receptor beta chains were sequenced from one sample in a study of cytomegalovirus exposure and HLA in healthy donors. PCR involved 60 Vbeta and 13 Jbeta primers. Generated by immunoSEQ multiplex PCR, the TCRdb table keeps only in-frame clones and is missing some. This sample has over 150,000 clones, with around 72% found just once. What was sequenced was PBMCs. The receptors originated from a woman aged 50 to 60 in good health and CMV-seropositive.

The rearrangement uses TRBV25-1 and TRBJ1-2; 9 bases are a match to TRBD1. The CDR3 contains 14 residues. Germline trimming cut 3 bases from V and 3 bases from J; bases unmatched to any gene: 2. Germline CDR1 reads MGHDK; CDR2 reads SYGVNS. CDR3 region: CASSEWDRDYGYTF. The CDR3 bases are TGTGCCAGCAGTGAGTGGGACAGGGACTATGGCTACACCTTC.

The chain combines TRBV18 with TRBJ1-1; 11 bases fit TRBD1. Trimming cost V 4 bases and J 5 bases; bases outside gene matches: 3. Germline V lookup: CDR1 KGHSH, CDR2 LQKENI. The CDR3 consists of 14 residues. The CDR3 sequence: CASSRGQGETEAFF. The CDR3 region has the DNA TGTGCCAGCTCACGGGGACAGGGGGAGACTGAAGCTTTCTTT. The variable domain in full, with the rest retrieved from reference TRBV18 and TRBJ1-1, is NAGVMQNPRHLVRRRGQEARLRCSPMKGHSHVYWYRQLPEEGLKFMVYLQKENIIDESGMPKERFSAEFPKEGPSILRIQQVVRGDSAAYFCASSRGQGETEAFFGQGTRLTVV.

The chain joins TRBV15 to TRBJ1-2, with a possible D match to TRBD1 (5 bases). CDR3 size: 14 residues. Trimming took off 5 bases at V and 5 bases at J, with 15 bases between the two ends. The germline gives CDR1 LNHNV, CDR2 YYDKDF (reference sequence). Here the CDR3 DNA reads TGTGCCACCAGCCCAGCGGGGACTTTATATGGCTACACCTTC. It yields the protein CATSPAGTLYGYTF.

This chain uses TRBV19 with TRBJ1-1, with a possible D match to TRBD1 (6 bases). From germline, CDR1 is LNHDA and CDR2 SQIVND (reference sequence). The CDR3 covers 14 residues. With 9 bases removed from V and 0 bases from J, the gap between germline ends came to 14 bases. The CDR3: CASRPQGMNTEAFF. CDR3 DNA: TGTGCCAGCAGACCTCAGGGGATGAACACTGAAGCTTTCTTT.

The gene calls are TRBV4-1 and TRBJ2-3; TRBD1 aligns across 8 bases. The germline gives CDR1 MGHRA, CDR2 YSYEKL. V dropped 8 bases and J dropped 2; count of bases not matched to a gene: 21. This CDR3 is built from 19 residues. Here the CDR3 DNA reads TGCGCCAGCGTGCCACTGGCCCCCGGTGGACAGGGCCACACAGATACGCAGTATTTT. Its translation: CASVPLAPGGQGHTDTQYF.

The chain combines TRBV7-9 with TRBJ2-3, with 10 bases that match TRBD1. From germline, CDR1 is SEHNR and CDR2 FQNEAQ (reference sequence). The ends lost 5 bases at V and 6 bases at J; junction bases unmatched: 14. This CDR3 region has 17 residues. The CDR3 coding sequence is TGTGCCAGCAGCCGAAGGCCGACAGGGGGCAGTGCGGATACGCAGTATTTT. Encoded protein: CASSRRPTGGSADTQYF.

CDR3 bases: TGTGCCAGCAGTACCAGGGACTATGGCTACACCTTC. It is translated as CASSTRDYGYTF. The chain employs TRBV6-5 and TRBJ1-2; a possible D gene is TRBD1 (5 bases). Per the germline V gene, CDR1 is MNHEY and CDR2 is SVGAGI. The CDR3 runs to 12 residues. V lost 5 bases and J lost 3, with 7 bases in between.

This chain connects TRBV6-6 to TRBJ1-2, with D possibly matching TRBD1 (5 bases). Trimming cost V 6 bases and J 4 bases, with 12 bases left between them. This CDR3 has 13 residues. Germline CDR1 reads MNHNY; CDR2 reads SVGAGI (reference sequence). The CDR3, as DNA: TGTGCCAGCAGCCTGGCACAGGTCTATGGCTACACCTTC. Its translation: CASSLAQVYGYTF.

A note on this clone: The junction differs from germline at one of its ends, possibly a read error. V is TRBV27 and J is TRBJ2-6; 7 bases align to TRBD2. Germline assignment: CDR1 MNHEY and CDR2 SMNVEV (reference sequence). This CDR3 is built from 18 residues. The CDR3, as DNA: TGTGCCAGCAGTTTATGGTGGGGGGAGGGCTCTGGGGCCAACGGCCTGACTTTC. It codes for CASSLWWGEGSGANGLTF.

The CDR3 spells CASSSRTEANYGYTF. The DNA for the CDR3 is TGTGCCAGCAGCTCCCGAACAGAAGCTAACTATGGCTACACCTTC. This rearrangement joins TRBV5-4 to TRBJ1-2; unclear D gene. Germline lookup yields CDR1 SGHNT and CDR2 YYREEE (reference sequence). The CDR3 has 15 amino acids. Trimming cost V 3 bases and J 0 bases, with 12 bases left between them.

This clone was seen only a few times. The chain uses TRBV14 and TRBJ2-5; TRBD1 agrees at 7 bases. V gave up 4 bases and J gave up 4 bases; unmatched junction bases: 9. The CDR3 is made up of 15 amino acids. Germline-derived CDR1 and CDR2 are SGHDN and FVKESK. As DNA, the CDR3 is TGTGCCAGCAGCCCCCGGGACAGCCGGGGAGAGACCCAGTACTTC. This sequence encodes CASSPRDSRGETQYF.

The chain combines TRBV19 with TRBJ2-3, with 9 bases aligning to TRBD1. The CDR3 is made up of 12 amino acids. Germline CDR1 reads LNHDA; CDR2 reads SQIVND (reference sequence). Germline trimming cut 8 bases from V and 4 bases from J; bases unmatched to any gene: 1. DNA for the CDR3: TGTGCCAGTGGGGACAGGGCAGATACGCAGTATTTT. Protein product: CASGDRADTQYF.

The V call is TRBV9, the J call TRBJ1-2; D is perhaps TRBD1 (6 bases). The V gene's germline CDR1 is SGDLS and CDR2 YYNGEE. The CDR3 loop spans 14 amino acids. V was shortened by 7 bases and J by 4 bases, with 17 bases between the two germline ends. The CDR3 is CASSNTRGSYGYTF. In nucleotides, the CDR3 is TGTGCCAGCTCGAATACCAGGGGTTCCTATGGCTACACCTTC.

The rearrangement links TRBV15 to TRBJ2-1; tentative D call: TRBD2 (5 bases). CDR1 is LNHNV and CDR2 is YYDKDF in the germline V gene (reference sequence). Trimming stripped 5 bases from V and 3 bases from J, with 14 bases between. The CDR3 spans 15 residues. CDR3 DNA: TGTGCCACCAGCCCGCGGCGGGCGGACTACAATGAGCAGTTCTTC. Translated, it gives CATSPRRADYNEQFF.

DNA of the CDR3: TGTGCCAGTAAGAGGAAAGGGGCGAGCACCGGGGAGCTGTTTTTT. It yields the protein CASKRKGASTGELFF. J is TRBJ2-2 and V is TRBV19, with D perhaps TRBD1 (5 bases). Looked up from germline, CDR1 is LNHDA and CDR2 is SQIVND (reference sequence). Trimming shortened V by 7 bases and J by 4 bases, and 16 bases separated the two germline ends. The CDR3 covers 15 residues.

The chain is built from TRBV5-1 and TRBJ1-4; maybe TRBD1 (6 bases). Looked up from germline, CDR1 is SGHRS and CDR2 is YFSETQ. Trimming took off 1 base at V and 4 bases at J, with 17 bases between the two ends. The CDR3 is 17 amino acids. CDR3 bases: TGCGCCAGCAGCTTGCGGGGCCCAGGGGTCTATAATGAAAAACTGTTTTTT. It yields the protein CASSLRGPGVYNEKLFF.

DNA for the CDR3: TGTGCCAGCAGCCACGTAGCGGCTAGCACAGATACGCAGTATTTT. Protein product: CASSHVAASTDTQYF. The chain combines TRBV6-5 with TRBJ2-3, with TRBD2 as a possible D gene (6 bases). V lost 6 bases and J lost 0, with 13 bases in between. The CDR3 has 15 amino acids. Germline V gene lookup returns CDR1 MNHEY and CDR2 SVGAGI.

This clone was recorded once. The V and J genes are TRBV5-6 and TRBJ1-1; D call uncertain. Trimming shortened V by 0 bases and J by 11 bases, and 14 bases separated the two germline ends. This CDR3 contains 13 residues. Germline CDR1 is SGHDT and CDR2 is YYEEEE. Written as DNA, the CDR3 is TGTGCCAGCAGCTTGGAGGGCCGGGGATACGCTTTCTTT. This sequence encodes CASSLEGRGYAFF.

This clone was recorded only once. The rearrangement links TRBV28 to TRBJ1-1; 9 bases fit TRBD1. This CDR3 is 12 amino acids long. The J segment lost 5 bases and the V segment lost 11 bases, leaving 6 bases of the junction unmatched. CDR1 is MDHEN and CDR2 is SYDVKM in the germline V gene. CDR3 loop: CAGRQGETEAFF. As DNA, the CDR3 is TGTGCCGGTAGACAGGGGGAGACTGAAGCTTTCTTT.

CDR3 in DNA: TGTGCCAGTAGTTGGGGGATATGGACTAGCGGGAGAGGCAATGAGCAGTTCTTC. It codes for CASSWGIWTSGRGNEQFF. This chain links TRBV19 with TRBJ2-1; 13 nucleotides align to TRBD2. Germline V gives CDR1 LNHDA, CDR2 SQIVND (reference sequence). The CDR3 is made up of 18 amino acids. V lost 5 bases, J lost 6 bases, and 13 bases stayed unmatched.

This clone was seen only a few times. This chain connects TRBV5-4 to TRBJ2-1; 12 nucleotides match TRBD2. V lost 4 bases and J lost 3; bases outside the gene matches: 5. Germline V gives CDR1 SGHNT, CDR2 YYREEE (reference sequence). The CDR3 spans 16 residues. The CDR3 DNA follows: TGTGCCAGCAGCCCTCGGACTAGCGGGGACTACAATGAGCAGTTCTTC. It yields the protein CASSPRTSGDYNEQFF.